Below are 24 T cell receptor beta chains sequenced from a single sample in a study of CD8+ T cells in alopecia areata. Treatment here: oral pan-JAK inhibitor, 5-10 mg twice daily. The sequencing template was cDNA reverse transcribed from extracted RNA. The assay was immunoSEQ multiplex PCR, and TCRdb's table has in-frame clones only and misses some. The table lists 170,000 or so clones, about 53% of them singletons. This specimen was CD8+ T cells sorted from blood, taken at week 24, from a patient treated with tofacitinib. These receptors all stem from a human donor with alopecia areata.

The chain uses TRBV4-3 and TRBJ2-2; the match to TRBD2 covers 9 bases. There are 16 residues in the CDR3. CDR1 is LGHNA, CDR2 YSLEER, per germline. V lost 4 bases and J lost 4; bases outside the gene matches: 7. This CDR3 is CASSPSLAGSTGELFF. The DNA for the CDR3 is TGCGCCAGCAGCCCTAGTCTAGCGGGGTCCACCGGGGAGCTGTTTTTT.

This clone was recorded a few times. The V gene is TRBV4-1, the J gene TRBJ2-2; the D gene is possibly TRBD2 (6 bases). Deletions cut 6 bases from V and 0 bases from J, with 11 bases between. CDR3 length equals 15 residues. The germline V gene encodes CDR1 MGHRA and CDR2 YSYEKL. CDR3 sequence reads: CASRIGGTNTGELFF. The CDR3 DNA reads as TGCGCCAGCAGAATTGGGGGGACGAACACCGGGGAGCTGTTTTTT.

This chain links TRBV25-1 with TRBJ2-3; D is undetermined. Trimming stripped 4 bases from V and 1 base from J, with 6 bases between. The CDR3 length is 13 residues. Germline values: CDR1 MGHDK, CDR2 SYGVNS. CDR3 residues: CASSGVGTDTQYF. The CDR3 DNA sequence: TGTGCCAGCAGTGGAGTCGGCACAGATACGCAGTATTTT.

V is TRBV5-6 and J is TRBJ2-3; D unclear. Germline loops: CDR1 SGHDT, CDR2 YYEEEE. This CDR3 spans 12 amino acids. Trimming stripped 6 bases from V and 1 base from J, with 6 bases between. The CDR3 bases are TGTGCCAGCAAGGCAGGCACAGATACGCAGTATTTT. This translates into CASKAGTDTQYF.

The CDR3 sequence: CASSDLLAGGIPGELFF. CDR3 DNA: TGTGCCAGCAGTGACCTACTAGCGGGGGGGATCCCCGGGGAGCTGTTTTTT. The chain combines TRBV6-1 with TRBJ2-2; the match to TRBD2 covers 13 bases. This CDR3 is built from 17 residues. From germline, CDR1 is MNHNS and CDR2 SASEGT. V gave up 3 bases and J gave up 6 bases; unmatched junction bases: 7.

This clone has only a few counts. V is TRBV4-3 and J is TRBJ1-1; D is unclear. The CDR3 runs to 15 residues. V dropped 0 bases and J dropped 1 base, with 9 bases sitting between them. The germline gives CDR1 LGHNA, CDR2 YSLEER. The CDR3 spells CASSQDHPGNTEAFF. In DNA, the CDR3 is TGCGCCAGCAGCCAAGATCATCCGGGGAACACTGAAGCTTTCTTT.

This chain links TRBV11-2 with TRBJ2-7; TRBD1 or TRBD2 may be the D gene (5 bases each). CDR1 and CDR2 (germline): SGHAT, FQNNGV. This CDR3 spans 14 amino acids. Trimming removed 5 bases at V and 1 base at J, with 12 bases between. CDR3 amino acids: CASSPRGASYEQYF. Here the CDR3 DNA reads TGTGCCAGCAGCCCCAGAGGGGCGTCCTACGAGCAGTACTTC. Based on the CDR3 plus reference TRBV11-2 and TRBJ2-7, the full variable domain is EAGVAQSPRYKIIEKRQSVAFWCNPISGHATLYWYQQILGQGPKLLIQFQNNGVVDDSQLPKDRFSAERLKGVDSTLKIQPAKLEDSAVYLCASSPRGASYEQYFGPGTRLTVT.

The chain recombines TRBV6-1 with TRBJ1-5; 8 bases are a match to TRBD1. Germline lookup yields CDR1 MNHNS and CDR2 SASEGT. V was clipped by 8 bases and J by 2 bases; unmatched bases: 8. The CDR3 runs to 15 residues. CDR3 residues: CASRQGNGRNQPQHF. The DNA for the CDR3 is TGTGCCAGCCGACAGGGGAACGGACGCAATCAGCCCCAGCATTTT.

In its sample, this clone was seen once. This sequence joins TRBV5-1 and TRBJ1-2; D gene uncertain. This CDR3 is 11 amino acids long. V lost 5 bases, J lost 7 bases, and 9 bases lay in between. Germline CDR1 reads SGHRS; CDR2 reads YFSETQ. CDR3 DNA sequence: TGCGCCAGCAGAGGAAGGACTGGCTACACCTTC. As protein: CASRGRTGYTF.

This clone was observed a handful of times. The V call is TRBV11-2, the J call TRBJ2-7; 8 nucleotides line up with TRBD1. The CDR3 contains 13 residues. The J segment lost 6 bases and the V segment lost 6 bases, leaving 7 bases of the junction unmatched. Germline V gene data show CDR1 as SGHAT and CDR2 as FQNNGV. The chain's CDR3 is CASSYGQGSEQYF. CDR3 nucleotide sequence: TGTGCCAGCAGTTACGGACAGGGTAGCGAGCAGTACTTC.

The rearrangement links TRBV11-2 to TRBJ1-1; D ambiguous. The V end was cut by 7 bases, the J end by 1 base, with 4 bases between. Germline-derived CDR1 and CDR2 are SGHAT and FQNNGV. This CDR3 spans 11 amino acids. CDR3 region: CASNENTEAFF. The DNA for the CDR3 is TGTGCCAGCAATGAGAACACTGAAGCTTTCTTT.

This rearrangement joins TRBV27 to TRBJ1-1, with 9 positions matching TRBD1. The germline V gene encodes CDR1 MNHEY and CDR2 SMNVEV (reference sequence). This CDR3 spans 15 amino acids. V lost 7 bases and J lost 4; bases outside the gene matches: 10. The CDR3 region is CASKSFTGGLTEAFF. CDR3 nucleotides: TGTGCCAGCAAGAGTTTTACAGGGGGCCTCACTGAAGCTTTCTTT.

This clone came up once. The chain uses TRBV27 and TRBJ1-2; 9 bases align to TRBD1. This CDR3 region has 16 residues. The V segment lost 7 bases and the J segment 5 bases; nucleotides outside the gene matches: 14. The germline CDR1 and CDR2 sequences are MNHEY and SMNVEV (reference sequence). The CDR3 region is CASTPSEGQGTYGYTF. In DNA form, the CDR3 reads TGTGCCAGCACCCCCTCGGAGGGACAGGGAACGTATGGCTACACCTTC.

This clone showed up just once. Within the sample, other DNA sequences also encode this same CDR3. V usage is TRBV29-1 and J usage is TRBJ2-7; 9 bases are a match to TRBD2. The CDR3 length is 12 residues. Germline assignment: CDR1 SQVTM and CDR2 ANQGSEA. The V and J ends lost 4 bases and 4 bases, in that order; junction bases with no gene match: 2. The CDR3 loop reads CSVVAGGYEQYF. The DNA of the CDR3 is TGCAGCGTTGTTGCGGGGGGGTACGAGCAGTACTTC.

The chain recombines TRBV2 with TRBJ2-3, with TRBD2 matching over 7 bases. Germline V CDR1 and CDR2: SNHLY, FYNNEI. CDR3 length: 14 residues. J gave up 2 bases and V 6 bases, and 5 bases lay outside the gene matches. CDR3 sequence (DNA): TGTGCCAGCAGACGGGGGGACGACACAGATACGCAGTATTTT. Translation: CASRRGDDTDTQYF.

This clone came up once. This chain uses TRBV12-5 with TRBJ2-1; 13 bases match TRBD2. Trimming took 4 bases from V and 5 from J; bases not matched to a gene: 26. The CDR3 loop spans 23 amino acids. Germline assignment: CDR1 LGHNT and CDR2 FRNRAP. CDR3: CASGSPTGDSIPRTSGGNNEQFF. CDR3 coding DNA: TGTGCTAGTGGTTCCCCAACCGGCGACTCAATCCCCCGGACTAGCGGGGGAAACAATGAGCAGTTCTTC.

As for this clone: Other DNA sequences in this sample translate to the same CDR3. The chain combines TRBV7-9 with TRBJ1-5, with D possibly being TRBD1 (6 bases). The ends were cut back, 6 bases at V and 6 bases at J, with 9 bases in the middle. This CDR3 has 12 residues. Germline CDR1 SEHNR, CDR2 FQNEAQ (reference sequence). CDR3 loop: CASSQGGQPQHF. CDR3 sequence (DNA): TGTGCCAGCAGTCAAGGGGGTCAGCCCCAGCATTTT.

The chain joins TRBV5-6 to TRBJ2-5, with D possibly being TRBD1 or TRBD2 (5 bases each). The CDR3 extends over 15 amino acids. V lost 6 bases and J lost 3, with 18 bases in between. Per germline, CDR1 SGHDT and CDR2 YYEEEE. The CDR3 coding sequence is TGTGCCAGCAACGAACTCAGGGACCGTGAAGAGACCCAGTACTTC. It codes for CASNELRDREETQYF.

This clone was seen more than once but under ten times. CDR3 sequence (DNA): TGTGCCAGCTCACCTAAGCCTCCGGGACAGGATTACACTGAAGCTTTCTTT. Translating gives CASSPKPPGQDYTEAFF. The genes are TRBV18 and TRBJ1-1, with TRBD1 matching over 8 bases. The CDR3 spans 17 residues. The V and J ends lost 3 bases and 3 bases, in that order; junction bases with no gene match: 12. The germline CDR1 and CDR2 sequences are KGHSH and LQKENI.

The chain couples TRBV7-2 to TRBJ2-3; the match to TRBD2 covers 11 bases. With 5 bases clipped from V and 6 bases from J, the junction kept 16 bases outside the gene matches. The CDR3 extends over 18 amino acids. Per germline, CDR1 SGHTA and CDR2 FQGNSA. CDR3 region: CASSKGLTSGARLDTQYF. The DNA for the CDR3 is TGTGCCAGCAGCAAAGGGTTGACTAGCGGGGCCCGCCTGGATACGCAGTATTTT.

The rearrangement links TRBV27 to TRBJ2-3, with D possibly TRBD2 on 5 matching bases. The germline CDR1 and CDR2 sequences are MNHEY and SMNVEV (reference sequence). The V end lost 7 bases, the J end lost 6 bases, and 8 bases lay between the germline ends. The length of the CDR3 is 11 residues. The CDR3 DNA reads as TGTGCCAGCATAGGAGGTGATACGCAGTATTTT. Protein: CASIGGDTQYF.

This clone was recorded once. A far larger clone differs by one base, so this is likely a read error. The V and J genes are TRBV25-1 and TRBJ2-7; TRBD1 or TRBD2 may be the D gene (6 bases each). Per the germline V gene, CDR1 is MGHDK and CDR2 is SYGVNS. The CDR3 is 14 amino acids. The germline V and J ends were trimmed by 6 bases and 5 bases, with 17 bases remaining between them. For the CDR3, the DNA is TGTGCCAGCAGCTTGGGGGGCAGCGGCCACGAGCAGTACTTC. Its protein is CASSLGGSGHEQYF.

The genes are TRBV9 and TRBJ1-4; D unclear. CDR3 length: 15 residues. CDR1 and CDR2 (germline): SGDLS, YYNGEE. Trimming stripped 0 bases from V and 4 bases from J, with 10 bases between. CDR3 loop: CASSVDEADNEKLFF. The CDR3 region has the DNA TGTGCCAGCAGCGTAGATGAGGCAGATAATGAAAAACTGTTTTTT.

The chain links TRBV11-2 to TRBJ2-1, with 9 bases that match TRBD2. The germline V gene encodes CDR1 SGHAT and CDR2 FQNNGV. Losses at the gene ends were 4 bases for V and 6 bases for J; bases not matched to a gene: 1. This CDR3 is built from 13 residues. CDR3 nucleotides: TGTGCCAGCAGCTCTAGCGGGGTCAATGAGCAGTTCTTC. It yields the protein CASSSSGVNEQFF.